The following is a T cell receptor (beta chain) sequence with its context. The entry originates in a study of blood T cell repertoires in COVID-19. Study information: The United States, Italy and Spain provided the acute and convalescent COVID-19 samples. Sample material is recorded as cDNA or gDNA derived from T cells, B-cell-depleted T cells, or PBMCs.

Original data processing: Nucleated cell counts were estimated from reference gene primer amplification. Some clones are missing from TCRdb's copy, which holds only in-frame ones; the method was immunoSEQ multiplex PCR. V, J and clone size are taken as reported in that table, and D and trimming were inferred from the DNA itself. The sample lists roughly 100,000 clones, 84% seen once, with 9.5% to 10% in the top ten. There are 14 residues in the CDR3. Germline V gene sequence: CDR1 SNHLY, CDR2 FYNNEI. The ends lost 8 bases at V and 1 base at J; junction bases unmatched: 5. This chain connects TRBV2 to TRBJ2-1; 7 nucleotides match TRBD2. Material: peripheral blood. The clonotype was recovered from a man aged 40-55 years with active or convalescent COVID-19. CDR3 nucleotide sequence: TGTGCCAGCTACTGGGGGGGATCCTACAATGAGCAGTTCTTC. It is translated as CASYWGGSYNEQFF.